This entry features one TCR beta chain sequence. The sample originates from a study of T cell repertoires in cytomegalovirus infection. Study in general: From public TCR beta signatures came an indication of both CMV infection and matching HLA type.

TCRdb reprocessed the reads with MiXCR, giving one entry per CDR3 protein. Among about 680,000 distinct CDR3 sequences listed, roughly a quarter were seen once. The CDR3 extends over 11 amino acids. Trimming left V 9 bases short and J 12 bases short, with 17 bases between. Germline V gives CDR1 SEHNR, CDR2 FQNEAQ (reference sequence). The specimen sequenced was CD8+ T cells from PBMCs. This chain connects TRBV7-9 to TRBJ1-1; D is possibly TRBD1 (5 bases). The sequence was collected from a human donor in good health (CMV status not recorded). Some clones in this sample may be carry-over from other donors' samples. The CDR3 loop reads CASVRQGGTFF. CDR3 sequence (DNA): TGTGCCAGTGTTCGGCAGGGTGGAACTTTCTTT.